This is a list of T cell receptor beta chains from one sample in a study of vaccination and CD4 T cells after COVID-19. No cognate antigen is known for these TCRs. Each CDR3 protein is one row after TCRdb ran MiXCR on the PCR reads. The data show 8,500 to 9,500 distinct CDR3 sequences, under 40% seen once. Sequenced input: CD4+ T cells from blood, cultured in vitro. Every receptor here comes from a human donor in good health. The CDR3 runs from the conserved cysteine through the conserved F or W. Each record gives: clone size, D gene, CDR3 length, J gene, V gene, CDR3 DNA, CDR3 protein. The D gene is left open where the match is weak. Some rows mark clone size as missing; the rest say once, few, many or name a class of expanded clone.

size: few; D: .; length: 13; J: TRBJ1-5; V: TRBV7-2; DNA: TGTGCCAGCAGCTTAGTGGGCAATCAGCCCCAGCATTTT; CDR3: CASSLVGNQPQHF
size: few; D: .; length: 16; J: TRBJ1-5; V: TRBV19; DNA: TGTGCCAGTAGTATACCCTCAGTGGGTAGCAATCAGCCCCAGCATTTT; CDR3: CASSIPSVGSNQPQHF
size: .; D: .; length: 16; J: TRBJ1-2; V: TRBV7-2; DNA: TGTGCCAGCAGCTTATCTCGACAAACTTCCAACTATGGCTACACCTTC; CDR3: CASSLSRQTSNYGYTF
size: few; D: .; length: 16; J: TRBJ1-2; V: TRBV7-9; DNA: TGTGCCAGCAGCTACAAGCCAAGAGGACACTTCTATGGCTACACCTTC; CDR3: CASSYKPRGHFYGYTF
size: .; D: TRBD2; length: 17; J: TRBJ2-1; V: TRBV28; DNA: TGTGCCAGCAGTGGGACTAGCGGGAGCAGGGCACACAATGAGCAGTTCTTC; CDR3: CASSGTSGSRAHNEQFF
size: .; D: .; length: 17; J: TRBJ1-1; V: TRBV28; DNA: TGTGCCAGCAGTCCCAGTGGGTGGGGGGTGAAGGACACTGAAGCTTTCTTT; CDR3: CASSPSGWGVKDTEAFF
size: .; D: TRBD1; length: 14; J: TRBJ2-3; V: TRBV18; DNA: TGTGCCAGCTCACCGGTACAGGGGGCAGATACGCAGTATTTT; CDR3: CASSPVQGADTQYF
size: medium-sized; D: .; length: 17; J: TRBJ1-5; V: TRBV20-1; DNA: TGCAGTGCTAGAGATATCAGCAGGGCGGGCAGCAATCAGCCCCAGCATTTT; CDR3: CSARDISRAGSNQPQHF
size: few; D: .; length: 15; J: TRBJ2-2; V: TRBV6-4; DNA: TGTGCCAGCAGTGACTCGGCATTGAACACCGGGGAGCTGTTTTTT; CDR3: CASSDSALNTGELFF
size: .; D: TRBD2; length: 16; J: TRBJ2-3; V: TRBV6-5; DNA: TGTGCCAGCAGTTGGGCTAGCGGGAGCGGAACAGATACGCAGTATTTT; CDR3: CASSWASGSGTDTQYF
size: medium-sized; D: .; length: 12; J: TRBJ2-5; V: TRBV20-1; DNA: TGCAGTGTTTCGGCGAACGGGGAGACCCAGTACTTC; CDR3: CSVSANGETQYF
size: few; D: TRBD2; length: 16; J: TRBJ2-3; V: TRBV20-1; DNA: TGCAGTGCTAGATCCCCAGCGGGGGCTGGCACAGATACGCAGTATTTT; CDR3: CSARSPAGAGTDTQYF
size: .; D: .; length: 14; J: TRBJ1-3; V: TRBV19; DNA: TGTGCCAGTAGTATTACAACGGGTGGAAACACCATATATTTT; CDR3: CASSITTGGNTIYF
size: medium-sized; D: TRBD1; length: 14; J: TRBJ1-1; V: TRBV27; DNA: TGTGCCGTTCACCGGGACAGAAGTCGAACTGAAGCTTTCTTT; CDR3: CAVHRDRSRTEAFF
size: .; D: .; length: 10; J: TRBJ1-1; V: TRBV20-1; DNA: TGCAGTGCTAGAGATCGGAGGGCTTTCTTT; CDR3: CSARDRRAFF